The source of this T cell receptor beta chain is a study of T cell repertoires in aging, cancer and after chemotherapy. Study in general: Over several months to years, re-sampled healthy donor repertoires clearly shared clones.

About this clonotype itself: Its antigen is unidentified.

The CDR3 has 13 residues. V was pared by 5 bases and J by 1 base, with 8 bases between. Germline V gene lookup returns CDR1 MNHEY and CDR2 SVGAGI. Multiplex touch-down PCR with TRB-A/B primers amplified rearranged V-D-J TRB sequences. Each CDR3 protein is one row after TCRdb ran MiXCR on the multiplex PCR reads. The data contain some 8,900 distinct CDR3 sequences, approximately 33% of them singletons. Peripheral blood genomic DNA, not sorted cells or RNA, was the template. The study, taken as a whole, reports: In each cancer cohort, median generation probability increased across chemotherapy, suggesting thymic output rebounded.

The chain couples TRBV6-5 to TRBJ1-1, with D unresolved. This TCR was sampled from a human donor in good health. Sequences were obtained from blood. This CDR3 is CASSRIGNTEAFF. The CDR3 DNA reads TGTGCCAGCAGTAGGATTGGGAACACTGAAGCTTTCTTT.